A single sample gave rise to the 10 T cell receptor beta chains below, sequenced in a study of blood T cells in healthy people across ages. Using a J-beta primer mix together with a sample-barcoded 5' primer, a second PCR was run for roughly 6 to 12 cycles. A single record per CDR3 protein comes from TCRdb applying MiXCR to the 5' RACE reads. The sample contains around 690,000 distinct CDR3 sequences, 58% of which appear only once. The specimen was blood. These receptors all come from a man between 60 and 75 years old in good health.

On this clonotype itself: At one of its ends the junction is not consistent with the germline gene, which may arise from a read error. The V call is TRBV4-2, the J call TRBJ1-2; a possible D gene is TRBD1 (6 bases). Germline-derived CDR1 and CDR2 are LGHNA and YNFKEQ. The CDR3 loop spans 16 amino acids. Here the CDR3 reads CAGSQWGGAGLYGYTF. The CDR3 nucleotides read TGTGCCGGCAGCCAATGGGGGGGCGCCGGTCTCTATGGCTACACCTTC.

This CDR3 is CASSSTGGNYEQYF. The CDR3 coding sequence is TGTGCCAGCAGTTCGACAGGGGGGAACTACGAGCAGTACTTC. The chain employs TRBV6-6 and TRBJ2-7, with TRBD1 identical over 9 bases. The CDR3 contains 14 residues. CDR1 is MNHNY, CDR2 SVGAGI, per germline (reference sequence). J lost 3 bases, V lost 4 bases, and 4 bases had no gene match.

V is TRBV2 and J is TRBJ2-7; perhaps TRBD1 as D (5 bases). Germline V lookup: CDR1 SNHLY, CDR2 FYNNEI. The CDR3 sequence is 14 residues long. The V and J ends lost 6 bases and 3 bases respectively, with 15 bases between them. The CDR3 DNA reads TGTGCCAGCAGGTCCCGCGGACACCTCTACGAGCAGTACTTC. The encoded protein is CASRSRGHLYEQYF.

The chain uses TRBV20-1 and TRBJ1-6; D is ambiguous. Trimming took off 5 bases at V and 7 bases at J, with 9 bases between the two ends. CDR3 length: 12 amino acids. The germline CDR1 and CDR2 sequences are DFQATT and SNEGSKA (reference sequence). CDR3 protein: CSAGSGNSPLHF. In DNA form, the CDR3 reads TGCAGTGCTGGTAGTGGGAATTCACCCCTCCACTTT.

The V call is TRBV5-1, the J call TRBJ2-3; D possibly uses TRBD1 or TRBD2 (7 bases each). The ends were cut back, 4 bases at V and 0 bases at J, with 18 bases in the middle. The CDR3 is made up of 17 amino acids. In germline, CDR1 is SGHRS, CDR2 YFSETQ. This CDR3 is CASSTGGRGLSTDTQYF. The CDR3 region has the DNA TGCGCCAGCAGCACAGGAGGGAGGGGGCTGAGCACAGATACGCAGTATTTT.

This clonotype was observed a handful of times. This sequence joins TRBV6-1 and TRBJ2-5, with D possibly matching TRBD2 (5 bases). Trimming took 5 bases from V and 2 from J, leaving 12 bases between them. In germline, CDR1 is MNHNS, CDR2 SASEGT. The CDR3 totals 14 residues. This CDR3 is CASSRSGKQETQYF. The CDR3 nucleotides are TGTGCCAGCAGTCGAAGCGGCAAACAAGAGACCCAGTACTTC.

Written as DNA, the CDR3 is TGTGCCAGCAGCTTAATGGACCGGGGCTACACCTTC. Its protein product is CASSLMDRGYTF. The chain recombines TRBV7-2 with TRBJ1-2; no reliable D call. The germline V gene has CDR1 SGHTA and CDR2 FQGNSA. Trimming shortened V by 2 bases and J by 8 bases, and 9 bases separated the two germline ends. This CDR3 comprises 12 residues. Full variable domain (remainder filled in from reference TRBV7-2 and TRBJ1-2): GAGVSQSPSNKVTEKGKDVELRCDPISGHTALYWYRQSLGQGLEFLIYFQGNSAPDKSGLPSDRFSAERTGGSVSTLTIQRTQQEDSAVYLCASSLMDRGYTFGSGTRLTVV.

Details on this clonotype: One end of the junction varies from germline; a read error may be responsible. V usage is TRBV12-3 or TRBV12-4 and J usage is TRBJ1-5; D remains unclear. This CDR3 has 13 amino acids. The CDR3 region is CACSYLGSRAQHF. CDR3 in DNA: TGTGCCTGCAGCTACCTAGGGTCGAGGGCCCAGCATTTT.

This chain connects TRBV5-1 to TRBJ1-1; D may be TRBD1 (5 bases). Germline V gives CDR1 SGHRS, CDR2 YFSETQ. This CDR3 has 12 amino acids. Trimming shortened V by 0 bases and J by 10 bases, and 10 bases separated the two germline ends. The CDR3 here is CASSLGSGAAFF. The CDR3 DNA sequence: TGCGCCAGCAGCTTGGGCTCCGGGGCAGCTTTCTTT.

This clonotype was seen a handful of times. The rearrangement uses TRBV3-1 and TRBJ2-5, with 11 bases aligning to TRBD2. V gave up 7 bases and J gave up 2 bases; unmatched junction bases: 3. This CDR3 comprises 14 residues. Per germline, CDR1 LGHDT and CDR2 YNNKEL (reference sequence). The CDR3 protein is CASKTSGAQETQYF. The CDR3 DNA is TGTGCCAGCAAGACTAGCGGGGCTCAAGAGACCCAGTACTTC.